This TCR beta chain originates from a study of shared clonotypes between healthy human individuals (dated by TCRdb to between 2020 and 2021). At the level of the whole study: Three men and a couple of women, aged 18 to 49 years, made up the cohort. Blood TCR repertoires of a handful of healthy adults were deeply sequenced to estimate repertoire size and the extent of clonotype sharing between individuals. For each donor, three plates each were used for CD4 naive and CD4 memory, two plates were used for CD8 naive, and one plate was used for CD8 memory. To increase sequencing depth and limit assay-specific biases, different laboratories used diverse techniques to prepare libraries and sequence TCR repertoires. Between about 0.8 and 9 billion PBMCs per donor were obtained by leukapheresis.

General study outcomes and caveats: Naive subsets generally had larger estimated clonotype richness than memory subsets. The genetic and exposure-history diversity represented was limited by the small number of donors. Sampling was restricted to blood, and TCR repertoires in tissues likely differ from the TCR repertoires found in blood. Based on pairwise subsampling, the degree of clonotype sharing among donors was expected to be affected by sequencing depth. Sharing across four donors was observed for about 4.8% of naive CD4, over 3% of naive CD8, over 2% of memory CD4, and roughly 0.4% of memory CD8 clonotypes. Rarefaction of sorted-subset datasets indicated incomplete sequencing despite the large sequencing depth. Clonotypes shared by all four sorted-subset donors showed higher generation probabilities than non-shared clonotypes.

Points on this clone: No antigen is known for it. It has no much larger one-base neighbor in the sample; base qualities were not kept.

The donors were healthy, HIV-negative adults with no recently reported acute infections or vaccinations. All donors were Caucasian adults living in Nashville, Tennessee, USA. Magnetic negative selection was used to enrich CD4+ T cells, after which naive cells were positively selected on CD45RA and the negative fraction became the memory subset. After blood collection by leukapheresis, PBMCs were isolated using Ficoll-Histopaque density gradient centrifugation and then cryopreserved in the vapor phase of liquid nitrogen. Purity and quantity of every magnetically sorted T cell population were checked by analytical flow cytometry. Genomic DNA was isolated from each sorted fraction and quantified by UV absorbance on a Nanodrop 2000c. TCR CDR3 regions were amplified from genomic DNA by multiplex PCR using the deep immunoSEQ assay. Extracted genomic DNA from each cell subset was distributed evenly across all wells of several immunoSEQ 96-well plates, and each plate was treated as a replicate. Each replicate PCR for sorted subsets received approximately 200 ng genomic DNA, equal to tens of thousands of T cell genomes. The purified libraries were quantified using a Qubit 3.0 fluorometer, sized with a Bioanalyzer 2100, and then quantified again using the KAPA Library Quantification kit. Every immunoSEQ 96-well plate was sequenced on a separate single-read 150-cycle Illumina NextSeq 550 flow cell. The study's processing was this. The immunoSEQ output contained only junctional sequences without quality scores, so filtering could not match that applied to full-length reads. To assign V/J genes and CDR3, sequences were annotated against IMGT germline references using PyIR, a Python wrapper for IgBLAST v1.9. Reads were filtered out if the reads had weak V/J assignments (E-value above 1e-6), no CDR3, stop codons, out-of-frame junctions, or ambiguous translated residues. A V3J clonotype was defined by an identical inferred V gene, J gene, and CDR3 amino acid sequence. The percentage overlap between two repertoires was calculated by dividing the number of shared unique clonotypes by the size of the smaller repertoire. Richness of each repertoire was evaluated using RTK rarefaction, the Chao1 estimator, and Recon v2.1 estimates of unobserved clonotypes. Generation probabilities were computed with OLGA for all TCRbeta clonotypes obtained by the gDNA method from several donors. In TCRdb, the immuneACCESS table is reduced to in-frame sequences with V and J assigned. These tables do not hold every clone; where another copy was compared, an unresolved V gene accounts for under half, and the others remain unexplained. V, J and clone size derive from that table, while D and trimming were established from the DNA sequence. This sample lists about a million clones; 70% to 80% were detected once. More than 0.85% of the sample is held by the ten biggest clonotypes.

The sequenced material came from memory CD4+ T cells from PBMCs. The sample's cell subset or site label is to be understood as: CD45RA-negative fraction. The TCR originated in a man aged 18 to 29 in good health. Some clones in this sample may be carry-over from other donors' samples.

The nucleotides are TGTGCCAGTAGGGACAGGGCCAAAAACATTCAGTACTTC. Its translation is CASRDRAKNIQYF. The rearranged chain carries TRBV19 and TRBJ2-4, and TRBD1 matches 7 of the central bases. V is trimmed back by 6 bases and J by 1 base, and the junction contains 0 bases that no gene match accounts for. The CDR3 goes from the cysteine to the phenylalanine over 13 residues. Of the read, only the CDR3 DNA is kept; its 39 bases are in frame from base 1. CDR1 LNHDA and CDR2 SQIVND are derived from the germline V gene (reference sequence).